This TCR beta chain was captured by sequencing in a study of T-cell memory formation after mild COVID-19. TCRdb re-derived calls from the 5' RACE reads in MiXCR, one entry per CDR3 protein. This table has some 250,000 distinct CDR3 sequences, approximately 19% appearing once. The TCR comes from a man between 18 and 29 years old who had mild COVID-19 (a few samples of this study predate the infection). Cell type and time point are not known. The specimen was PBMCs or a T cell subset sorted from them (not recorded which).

The CDR3 protein is CASSSDRVGYNEQFF. CDR3 in DNA: TGTGCCAGCAGCTCCGACAGGGTTGGCTACAATGAGCAGTTCTTC. The chain has TRBV7-6 and TRBJ2-1, with 7 bases that match TRBD1. V lost 4 bases, J lost 3 bases, and 6 bases stayed unmatched. The CDR3 consists of 15 residues. Germline CDR1 reads SGHVS; CDR2 reads FNYEAQ. The full variable domain, its missing parts supplied by reference TRBV7-6 and TRBJ2-1, is GAGVSQSPRYKVTKRGQDVALRCDPISGHVSLYWYRQALGQGPEFLTYFNYEAQQDKSGLPNDRFSAERPEGSISTLTIQRTEQRDSAMYRCASSSDRVGYNEQFFGPGTRLTVL.